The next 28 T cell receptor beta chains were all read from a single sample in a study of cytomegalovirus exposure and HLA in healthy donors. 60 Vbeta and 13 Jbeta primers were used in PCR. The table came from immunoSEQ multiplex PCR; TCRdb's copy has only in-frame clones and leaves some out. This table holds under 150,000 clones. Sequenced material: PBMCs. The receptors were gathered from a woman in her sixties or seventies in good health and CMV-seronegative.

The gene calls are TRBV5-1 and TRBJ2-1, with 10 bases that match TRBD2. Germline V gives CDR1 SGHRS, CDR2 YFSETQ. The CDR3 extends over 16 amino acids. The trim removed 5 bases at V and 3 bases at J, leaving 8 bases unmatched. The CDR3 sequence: CASSWLAGVNYNEQFF. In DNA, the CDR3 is TGCGCCAGCAGTTGGCTAGCGGGGGTCAACTACAATGAGCAGTTCTTC.

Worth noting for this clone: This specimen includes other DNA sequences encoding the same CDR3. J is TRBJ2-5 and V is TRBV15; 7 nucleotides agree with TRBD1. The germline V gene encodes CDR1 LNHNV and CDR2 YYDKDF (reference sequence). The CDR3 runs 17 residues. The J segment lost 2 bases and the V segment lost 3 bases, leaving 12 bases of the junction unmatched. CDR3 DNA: TGTGCCACCAGCAGGGCCACGGGACAGTGGACTCAAGAGACCCAGTACTTC. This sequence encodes CATSRATGQWTQETQYF.

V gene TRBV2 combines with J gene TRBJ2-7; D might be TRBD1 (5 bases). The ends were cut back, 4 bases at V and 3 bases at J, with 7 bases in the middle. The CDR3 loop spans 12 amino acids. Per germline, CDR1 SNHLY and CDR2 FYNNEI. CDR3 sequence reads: CASSGQSYEQYF. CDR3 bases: TGTGCCAGCAGTGGACAGAGCTACGAGCAGTACTTC.

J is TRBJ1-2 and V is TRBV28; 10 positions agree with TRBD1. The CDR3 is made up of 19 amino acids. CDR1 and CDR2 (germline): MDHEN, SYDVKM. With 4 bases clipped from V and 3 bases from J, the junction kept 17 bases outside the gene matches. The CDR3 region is CASSSYWETGGAADYGYTF. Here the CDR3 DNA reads TGTGCCAGCAGTTCTTACTGGGAGACAGGGGGCGCAGCAGACTATGGCTACACCTTC.

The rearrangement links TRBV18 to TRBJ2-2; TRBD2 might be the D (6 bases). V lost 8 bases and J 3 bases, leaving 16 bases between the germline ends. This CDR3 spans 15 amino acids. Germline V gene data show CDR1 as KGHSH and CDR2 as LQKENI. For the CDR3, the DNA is TGTGCCAGCAGAATCGGACCGGGGGACACCGGGGAGCTGTTTTTT. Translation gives CASRIGPGDTGELFF.

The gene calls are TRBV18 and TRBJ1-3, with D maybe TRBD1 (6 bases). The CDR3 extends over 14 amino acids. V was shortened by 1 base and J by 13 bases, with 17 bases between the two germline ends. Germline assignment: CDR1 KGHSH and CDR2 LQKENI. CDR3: CASSPLPTGWEIYF. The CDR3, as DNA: TGTGCCAGCTCACCACTCCCGACAGGATGGGAGATATATTTT.

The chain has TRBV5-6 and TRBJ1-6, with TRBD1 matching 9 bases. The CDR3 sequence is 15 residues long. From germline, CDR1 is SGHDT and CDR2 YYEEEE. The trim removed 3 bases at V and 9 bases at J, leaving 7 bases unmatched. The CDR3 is CASSSGQGIRSPLHF. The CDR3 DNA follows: TGTGCCAGCAGCTCTGGACAGGGGATACGTTCACCCCTCCACTTT.

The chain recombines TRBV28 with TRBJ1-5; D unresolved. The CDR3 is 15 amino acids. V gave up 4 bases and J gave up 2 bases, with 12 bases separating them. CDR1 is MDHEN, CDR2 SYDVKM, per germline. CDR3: CASSSPGVGNQPQHF. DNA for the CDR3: TGTGCCAGCAGTTCCCCCGGGGTGGGCAATCAGCCCCAGCATTTT.

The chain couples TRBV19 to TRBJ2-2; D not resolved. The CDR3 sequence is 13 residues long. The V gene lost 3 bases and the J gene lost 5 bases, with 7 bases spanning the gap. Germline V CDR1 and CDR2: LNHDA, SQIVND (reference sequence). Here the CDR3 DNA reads TGTGCCAGTAGTATCCGAACTACCGGGGAGCTGTTTTTT. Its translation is CASSIRTTGELFF.

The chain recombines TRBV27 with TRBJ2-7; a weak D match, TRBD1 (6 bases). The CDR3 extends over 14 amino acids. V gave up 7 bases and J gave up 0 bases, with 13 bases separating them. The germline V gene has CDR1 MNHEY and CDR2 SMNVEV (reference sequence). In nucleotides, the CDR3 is TGTGCCAGCAAGAAAGGACAGAGCTCCTACGAGCAGTACTTC. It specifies CASKKGQSSYEQYF.

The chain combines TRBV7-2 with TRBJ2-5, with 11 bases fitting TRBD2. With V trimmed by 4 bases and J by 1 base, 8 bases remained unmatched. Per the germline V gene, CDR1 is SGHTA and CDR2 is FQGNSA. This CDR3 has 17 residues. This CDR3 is CASSYPGLAVTQETQYF. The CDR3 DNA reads TGTGCCAGCAGCTACCCGGGACTAGCGGTAACCCAAGAGACCCAGTACTTC.

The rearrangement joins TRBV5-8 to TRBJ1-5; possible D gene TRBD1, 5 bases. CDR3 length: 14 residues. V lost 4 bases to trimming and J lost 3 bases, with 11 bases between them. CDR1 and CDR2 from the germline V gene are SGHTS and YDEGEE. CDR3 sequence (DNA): TGTGCCAGCAGCCGGGAGGGGCCCAATCAGCCCCAGCATTTT. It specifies CASSREGPNQPQHF. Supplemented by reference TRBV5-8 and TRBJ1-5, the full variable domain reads EAGVTQSPTHLIKTRGQQATLRCSPISGHTSVYWYQQALGLGLQFLLWYDEGEERNRGNFPPRFSGRQFPNYSSELNVNALELEDSALYLCASSREGPNQPQHFGDGTRLSIL.

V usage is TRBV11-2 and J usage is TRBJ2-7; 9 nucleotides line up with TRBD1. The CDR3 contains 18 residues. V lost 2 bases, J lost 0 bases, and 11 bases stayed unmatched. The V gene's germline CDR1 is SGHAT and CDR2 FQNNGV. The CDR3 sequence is CASSLPGQGVLSSYEQYF. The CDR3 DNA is TGTGCCAGCAGCTTACCGGGACAGGGCGTACTATCCTCCTACGAGCAGTACTTC.

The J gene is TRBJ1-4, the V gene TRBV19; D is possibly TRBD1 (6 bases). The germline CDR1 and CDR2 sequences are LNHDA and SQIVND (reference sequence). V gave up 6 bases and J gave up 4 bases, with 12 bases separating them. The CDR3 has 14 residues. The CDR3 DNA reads TGTGCCAGTAGAGAGACAGGTCTTAATGAAAAACTGTTTTTT. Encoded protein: CASRETGLNEKLFF.

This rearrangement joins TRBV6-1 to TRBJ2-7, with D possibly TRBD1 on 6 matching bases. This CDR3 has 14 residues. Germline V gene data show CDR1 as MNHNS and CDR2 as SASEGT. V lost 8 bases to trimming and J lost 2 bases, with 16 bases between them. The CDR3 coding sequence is TGTGCCAGCTTAGGGGGTAGCGCCCCCTACGAGCAGTACTTC. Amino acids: CASLGGSAPYEQYF.

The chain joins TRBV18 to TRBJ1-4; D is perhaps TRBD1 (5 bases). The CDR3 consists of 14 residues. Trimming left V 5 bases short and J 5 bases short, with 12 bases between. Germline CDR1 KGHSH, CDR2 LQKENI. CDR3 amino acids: CASSGPPGNEKLFF. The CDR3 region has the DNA TGTGCCAGCTCAGGACCCCCAGGGAATGAAAAACTGTTTTTT. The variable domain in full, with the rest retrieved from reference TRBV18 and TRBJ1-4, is NAGVMQNPRHLVRRRGQEARLRCSPMKGHSHVYWYRQLPEEGLKFMVYLQKENIIDESGMPKERFSAEFPKEGPSILRIQQVVRGDSAAYFCASSGPPGNEKLFFGSGTQLSVL.

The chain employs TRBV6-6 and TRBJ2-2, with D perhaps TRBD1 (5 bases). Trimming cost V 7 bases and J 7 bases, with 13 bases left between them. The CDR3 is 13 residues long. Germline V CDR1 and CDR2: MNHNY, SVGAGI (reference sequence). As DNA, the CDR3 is TGTGCCAGCATCCCCGGACAAGACGGGGAGCTGTTTTTT. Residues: CASIPGQDGELFF.

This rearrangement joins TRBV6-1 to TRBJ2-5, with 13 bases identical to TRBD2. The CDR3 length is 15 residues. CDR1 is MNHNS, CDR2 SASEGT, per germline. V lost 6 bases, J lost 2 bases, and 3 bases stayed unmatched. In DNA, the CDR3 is TGTGCCAGCAGCCCACTAGCGGGAGGGCAAGAGACCCAGTACTTC. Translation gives CASSPLAGGQETQYF.

CDR3 nucleotides: TGTGCCAGCAGTGAGGCGGGGGGCTGGTACAATGAGCAGTTCTTC. Translation gives CASSEAGGWYNEQFF. V and J are TRBV6-4 and TRBJ2-1; the match to TRBD2 covers 8 bases. Germline V lookup: CDR1 MRHNA, CDR2 SNTAGT. J gave up 4 bases and V 3 bases, and 5 bases lay outside the gene matches. The CDR3 extends over 15 amino acids.

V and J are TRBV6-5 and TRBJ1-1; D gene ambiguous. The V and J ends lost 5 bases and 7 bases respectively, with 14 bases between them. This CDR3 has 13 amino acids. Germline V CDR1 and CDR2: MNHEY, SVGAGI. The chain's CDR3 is CASSMGGPLEAFF. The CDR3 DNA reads TGTGCCAGCAGTATGGGAGGACCGCTTGAAGCTTTCTTT.

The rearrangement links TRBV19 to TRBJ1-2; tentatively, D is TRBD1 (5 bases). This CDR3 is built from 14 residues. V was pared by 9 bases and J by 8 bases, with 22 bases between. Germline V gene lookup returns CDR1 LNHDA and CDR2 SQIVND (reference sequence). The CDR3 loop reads CASGGGHTVRGYTF. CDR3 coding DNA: TGTGCCAGCGGGGGAGGTCATACAGTGCGGGGCTACACCTTC.

DNA for the CDR3: TGCGCCAGCTCTTCCGGGACAGGGGGCGTAGGGTACGAGCAGTACTTC. This sequence encodes CASSSGTGGVGYEQYF. The rearrangement uses TRBV10-2 and TRBJ2-7, with TRBD1 identical over 12 bases. This CDR3 comprises 16 residues. Germline CDR1 WSHSY, CDR2 SAAADI. V lost 8 bases to trimming and J lost 4 bases; unmatched junction nucleotides: 12.

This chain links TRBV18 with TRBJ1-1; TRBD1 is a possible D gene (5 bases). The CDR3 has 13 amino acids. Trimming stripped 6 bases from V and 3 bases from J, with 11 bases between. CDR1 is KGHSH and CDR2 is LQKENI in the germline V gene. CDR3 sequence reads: CASSTGEDTEAFF. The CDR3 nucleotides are TGTGCCAGCTCTACGGGGGAGGACACTGAAGCTTTCTTT.

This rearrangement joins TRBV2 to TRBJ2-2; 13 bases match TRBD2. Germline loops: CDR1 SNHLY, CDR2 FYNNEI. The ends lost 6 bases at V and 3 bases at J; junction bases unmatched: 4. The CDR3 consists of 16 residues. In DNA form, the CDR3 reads TGTGCCAGCAGCCGGGGACTAGCGGGACACACCGGGGAGCTGTTTTTT. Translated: CASSRGLAGHTGELFF.

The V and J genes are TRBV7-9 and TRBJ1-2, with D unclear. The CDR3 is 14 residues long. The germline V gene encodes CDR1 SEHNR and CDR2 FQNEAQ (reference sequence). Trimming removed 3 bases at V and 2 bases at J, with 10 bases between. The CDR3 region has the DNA TGTGCCAGCAGCTTTGTGCAGGAAAACTATGGCTACACCTTC. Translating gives CASSFVQENYGYTF.

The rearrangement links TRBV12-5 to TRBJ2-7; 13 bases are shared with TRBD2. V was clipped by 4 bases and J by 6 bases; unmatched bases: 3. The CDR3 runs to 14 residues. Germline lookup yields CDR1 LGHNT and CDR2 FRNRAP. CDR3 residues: CASGSRLAGGEQYF. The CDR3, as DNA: TGTGCTAGTGGTTCCCGACTAGCGGGGGGCGAGCAGTACTTC.

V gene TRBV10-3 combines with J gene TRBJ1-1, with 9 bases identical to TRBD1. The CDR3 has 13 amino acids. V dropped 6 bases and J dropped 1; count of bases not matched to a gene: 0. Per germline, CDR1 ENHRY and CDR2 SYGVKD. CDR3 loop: CAIRGQGNTEAFF. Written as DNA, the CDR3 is TGTGCCATCAGGGGACAGGGGAACACTGAAGCTTTCTTT.

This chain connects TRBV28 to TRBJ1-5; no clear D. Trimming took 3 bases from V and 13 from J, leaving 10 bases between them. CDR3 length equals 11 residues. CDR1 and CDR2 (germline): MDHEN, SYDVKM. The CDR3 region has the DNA TGTGCCAGCAGTTTTCGTTGGCCTCAGCATTTT. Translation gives CASSFRWPQHF.